The clone carrying this T cell receptor beta chain was seen a handful of times. Assay used: immunoSEQ multiplex PCR; TCRdb lists only in-frame clones, some missing. Seen here are about 40,000 clones, about 76% observed once, and the top ten hold roughly 7.3%. The data belong to a study of T cells in localized non-small cell lung cancer. The CDR3 totals 13 residues. Looked up from germline, CDR1 is SNHLY and CDR2 is FYNNEI. The ends were cut back, 2 bases at V and 7 bases at J, with 11 bases in the middle. The chain couples TRBV2 to TRBJ1-2; D is perhaps TRBD1 (6 bases). This TCR came from a male donor older than 55 with stage II lung adenocarcinoma. The source material was peripheral blood mononuclear cells, sampled before any cancer treatment. The CDR3 DNA reads as TGTGCCAGCAGTGAAAACAGGGTGGGTGGCTACACCTTC. It codes for CASSENRVGGYTF.